This TCR beta chain was recovered during a study of T cells in Graves' hyperthyroidism and ophthalmopathy. Study-level information: Upon initial diagnosis and before any treatment, peripheral blood was collected. Points from the study as a whole: The model made its ophthalmopathy prediction, and onset followed a median about 5.9 months later.

V lost 0 bases to trimming and J lost 3 bases, with 3 bases between them. This CDR3 spans 12 amino acids. The germline V gene has CDR1 SGHTA and CDR2 FQGNSA. Fresh peripheral blood, roughly 10 ml of it, supplied the PBMCs. About this clonotype itself: As yet, its antigen is unknown. This may be a read error: a much more frequent sequence differs by one nucleotide.

Amplified TCR beta CDR3 regions came from RNA transcripts. Researchers ran a first-round RT-PCR on the TCR CDR3 using the HTBI primer set. TCRdb recomputed calls from the multiplex PCR reads with MiXCR, one row per CDR3 protein. The sample lists fewer than 600,000 distinct CDR3 sequences, around 15% seen once, with roughly 17% in the top ten. The source material was blood. The chain uses TRBV7-2 and TRBJ2-7; D is undetermined. This receptor was identified in a young woman with Graves' hyperthyroidism. In DNA form, the CDR3 reads TGTGCCAGCAGCTTAGCGCGCTACGAGCAGTACTTC. It encodes CASSLARYEQYF.